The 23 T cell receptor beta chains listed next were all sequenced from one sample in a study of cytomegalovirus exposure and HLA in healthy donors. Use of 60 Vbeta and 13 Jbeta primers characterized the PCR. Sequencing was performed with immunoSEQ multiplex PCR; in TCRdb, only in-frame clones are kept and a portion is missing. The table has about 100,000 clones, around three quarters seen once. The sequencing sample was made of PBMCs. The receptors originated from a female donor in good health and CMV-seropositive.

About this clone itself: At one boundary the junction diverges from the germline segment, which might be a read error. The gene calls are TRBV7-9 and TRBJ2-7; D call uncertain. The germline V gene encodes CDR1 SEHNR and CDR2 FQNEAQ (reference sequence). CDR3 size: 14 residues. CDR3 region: CSSSFTKSSYEQYF. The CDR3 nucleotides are TGTTCCAGCAGCTTTACCAAGAGCTCCTACGAGCAGTACTTC.

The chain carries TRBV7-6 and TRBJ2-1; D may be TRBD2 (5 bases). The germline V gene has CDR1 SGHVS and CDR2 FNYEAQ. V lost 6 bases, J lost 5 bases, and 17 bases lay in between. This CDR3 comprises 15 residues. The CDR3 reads CASSQASGYNNEQFF. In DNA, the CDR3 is TGTGCCAGCAGTCAAGCGAGCGGCTATAACAATGAGCAGTTCTTC.

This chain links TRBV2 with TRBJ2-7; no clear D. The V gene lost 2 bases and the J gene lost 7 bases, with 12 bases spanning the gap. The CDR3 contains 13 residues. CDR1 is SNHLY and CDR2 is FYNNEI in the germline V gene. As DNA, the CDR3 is TGTGCCAGCAGTGAATATATGACGGAGGAGCAGTACTTC. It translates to CASSEYMTEEQYF.

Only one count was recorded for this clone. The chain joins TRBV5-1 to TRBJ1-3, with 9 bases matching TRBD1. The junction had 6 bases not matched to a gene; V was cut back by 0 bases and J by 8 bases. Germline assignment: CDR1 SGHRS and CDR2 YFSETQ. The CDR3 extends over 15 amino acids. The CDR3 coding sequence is TGCGCCAGCAGCTTGGGGACAGGGGAAGGATACACCATATATTTT. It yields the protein CASSLGTGEGYTIYF.

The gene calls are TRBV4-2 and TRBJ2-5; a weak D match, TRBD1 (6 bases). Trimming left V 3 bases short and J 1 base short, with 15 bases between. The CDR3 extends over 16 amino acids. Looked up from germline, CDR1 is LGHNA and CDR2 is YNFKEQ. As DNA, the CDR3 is TGTGCCAGCAGCCAGGCGGCCGACAGGACCCAAGAGACCCAGTACTTC. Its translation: CASSQAADRTQETQYF.

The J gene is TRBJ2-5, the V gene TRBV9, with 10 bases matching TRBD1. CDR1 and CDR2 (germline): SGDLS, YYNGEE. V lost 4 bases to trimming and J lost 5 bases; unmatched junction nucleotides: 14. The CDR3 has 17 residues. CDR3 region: CASSPWGGDRGRETQYF. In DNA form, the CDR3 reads TGTGCCAGCAGCCCTTGGGGAGGGGACAGGGGCAGGGAGACCCAGTACTTC.

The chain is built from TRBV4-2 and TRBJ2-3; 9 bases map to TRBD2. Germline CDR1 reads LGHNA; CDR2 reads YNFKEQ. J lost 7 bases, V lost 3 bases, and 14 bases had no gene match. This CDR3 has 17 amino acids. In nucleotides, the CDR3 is TGTGCCAGCAGCCAGGCCCCGGGAGCGGGGGGCATGTATACGCAGTATTTT. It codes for CASSQAPGAGGMYTQYF.

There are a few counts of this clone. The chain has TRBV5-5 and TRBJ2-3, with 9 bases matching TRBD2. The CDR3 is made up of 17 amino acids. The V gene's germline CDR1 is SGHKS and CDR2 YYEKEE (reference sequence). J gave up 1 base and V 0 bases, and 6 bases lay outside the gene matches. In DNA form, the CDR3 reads TGTGCCAGCAGCTTGGGGGGCCAGCGGGGGGGCACAGATACGCAGTATTTT. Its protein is CASSLGGQRGGTDTQYF.

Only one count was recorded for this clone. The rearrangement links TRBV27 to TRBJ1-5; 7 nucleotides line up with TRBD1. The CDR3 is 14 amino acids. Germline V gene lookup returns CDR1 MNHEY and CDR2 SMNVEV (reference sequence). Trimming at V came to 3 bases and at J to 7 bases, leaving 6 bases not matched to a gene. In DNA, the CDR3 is TGTGCCAGCAGTTTCCGACAGGGAGGACAGCCCCAGCATTTT. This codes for CASSFRQGGQPQHF.

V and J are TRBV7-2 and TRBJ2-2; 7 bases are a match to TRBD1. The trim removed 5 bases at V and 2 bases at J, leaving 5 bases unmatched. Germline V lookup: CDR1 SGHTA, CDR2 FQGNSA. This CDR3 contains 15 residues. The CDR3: CASSTNRGNTGELFF. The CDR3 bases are TGTGCCAGCAGCACGAACAGGGGAAACACCGGGGAGCTGTTTTTT.

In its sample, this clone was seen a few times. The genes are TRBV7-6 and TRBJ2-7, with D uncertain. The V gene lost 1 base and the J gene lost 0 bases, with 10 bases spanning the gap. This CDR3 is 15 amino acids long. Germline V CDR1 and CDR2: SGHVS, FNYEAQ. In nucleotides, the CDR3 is TGTGCCAGCAGCTTAGGGCAGGTGAGCTCCTACGAGCAGTACTTC. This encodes CASSLGQVSSYEQYF. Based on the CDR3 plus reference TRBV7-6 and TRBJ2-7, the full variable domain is GAGVSQSPRYKVTKRGQDVALRCDPISGHVSLYWYRQALGQGPEFLTYFNYEAQQDKSGLPNDRFSAERPEGSISTLTIQRTEQRDSAMYRCASSLGQVSSYEQYFGPGTRLTVT.

CDR3 in DNA: TGTGCCAGCAGCTTAAGGCGGACTAGCGGGGGCCAGTACGAGCAGTACTTC. The encoded protein is CASSLRRTSGGQYEQYF. The chain couples TRBV7-2 to TRBJ2-7; 13 positions agree with TRBD2. V dropped 2 bases and J dropped 4; count of bases not matched to a gene: 8. CDR3 size: 17 residues. Per germline, CDR1 SGHTA and CDR2 FQGNSA. Drawing the rest from reference TRBV7-2 and TRBJ2-7, the complete variable domain is GAGVSQSPSNKVTEKGKDVELRCDPISGHTALYWYRQSLGQGLEFLIYFQGNSAPDKSGLPSDRFSAERTGGSVSTLTIQRTQQEDSAVYLCASSLRRTSGGQYEQYFGPGTRLTVT.

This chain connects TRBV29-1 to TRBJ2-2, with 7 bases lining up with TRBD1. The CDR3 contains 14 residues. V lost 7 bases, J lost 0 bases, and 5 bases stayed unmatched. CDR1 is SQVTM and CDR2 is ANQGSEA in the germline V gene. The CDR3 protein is CSALDRANTGELFF. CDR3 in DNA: TGCAGCGCTCTAGACAGGGCGAACACCGGGGAGCTGTTTTTT.

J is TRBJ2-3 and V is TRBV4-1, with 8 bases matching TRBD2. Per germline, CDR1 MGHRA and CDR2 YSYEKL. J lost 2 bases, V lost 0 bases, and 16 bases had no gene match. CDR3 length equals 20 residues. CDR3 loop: CASSQDLGTSHASSTDTQYF. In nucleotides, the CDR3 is TGCGCCAGCAGCCAAGACCTCGGGACTAGTCACGCCTCGTCCACAGATACGCAGTATTTT.

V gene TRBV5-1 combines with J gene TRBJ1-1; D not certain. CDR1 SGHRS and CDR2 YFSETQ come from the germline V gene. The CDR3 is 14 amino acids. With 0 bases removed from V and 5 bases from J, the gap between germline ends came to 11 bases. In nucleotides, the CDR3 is TGCGCCAGCAGCTTGGCCGGGGAAAGTACTGAAGCTTTCTTT. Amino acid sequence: CASSLAGESTEAFF.

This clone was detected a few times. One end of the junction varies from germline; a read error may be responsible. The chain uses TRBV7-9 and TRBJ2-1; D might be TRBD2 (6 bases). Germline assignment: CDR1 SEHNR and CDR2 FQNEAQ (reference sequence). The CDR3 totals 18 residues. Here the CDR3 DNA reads TGTTCCAGCAGCTTCTATTTAAACCGGGGGTCCTCCTACAATGAGCAGTTCTTC. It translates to CSSSFYLNRGSSYNEQFF.

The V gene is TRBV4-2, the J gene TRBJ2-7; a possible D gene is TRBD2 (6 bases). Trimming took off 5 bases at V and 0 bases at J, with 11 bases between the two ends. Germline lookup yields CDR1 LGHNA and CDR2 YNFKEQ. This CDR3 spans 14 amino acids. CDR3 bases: TGTGCCAGCAGCAGGGACTTGAGCTCCTACGAGCAGTACTTC. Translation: CASSRDLSSYEQYF.

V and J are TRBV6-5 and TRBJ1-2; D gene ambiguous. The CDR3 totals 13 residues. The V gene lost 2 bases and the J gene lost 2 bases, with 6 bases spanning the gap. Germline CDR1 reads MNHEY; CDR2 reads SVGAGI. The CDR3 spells CASSYGFNYGYTF. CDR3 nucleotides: TGTGCCAGCAGTTACGGCTTCAACTATGGCTACACCTTC.

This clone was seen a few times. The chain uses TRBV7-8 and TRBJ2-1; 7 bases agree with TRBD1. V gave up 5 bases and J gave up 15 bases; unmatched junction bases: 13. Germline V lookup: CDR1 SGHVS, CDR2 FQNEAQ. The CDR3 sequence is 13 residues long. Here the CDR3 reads CASSARDREGLFF. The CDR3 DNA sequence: TGTGCCAGCAGCGCGAGAGACAGGGAAGGGTTGTTCTTC.

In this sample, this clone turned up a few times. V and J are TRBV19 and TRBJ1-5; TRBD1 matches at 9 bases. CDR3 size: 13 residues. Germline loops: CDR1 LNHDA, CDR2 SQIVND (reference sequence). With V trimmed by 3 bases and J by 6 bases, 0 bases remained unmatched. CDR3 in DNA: TGTGCCAGTAGTATGGGACAGGGTCAGCCCCAGCATTTT. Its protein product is CASSMGQGQPQHF. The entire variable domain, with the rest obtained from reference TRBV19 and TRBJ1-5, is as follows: DGGITQSPKYLFRKEGQNVTLSCEQNLNHDAMYWYRQDPGQGLRLIYYSQIVNDFQKGDIAEGYSVSREKKESFPLTVTSAQKNPTAFYLCASSMGQGQPQHFGDGTRLSIL.

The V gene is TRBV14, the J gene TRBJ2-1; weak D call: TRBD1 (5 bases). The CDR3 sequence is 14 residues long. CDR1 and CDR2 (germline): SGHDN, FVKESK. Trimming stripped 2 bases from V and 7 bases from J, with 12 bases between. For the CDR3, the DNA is TGTGCCAGCAGCCAATCCGCAGGGTCGAATGAGCAGTTCTTC. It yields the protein CASSQSAGSNEQFF.

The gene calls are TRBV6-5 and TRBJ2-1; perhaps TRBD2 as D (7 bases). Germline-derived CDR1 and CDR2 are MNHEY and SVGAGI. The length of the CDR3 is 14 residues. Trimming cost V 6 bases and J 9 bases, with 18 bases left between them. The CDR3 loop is CASRSSLGGGEQFF. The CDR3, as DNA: TGTGCCAGCAGAAGCAGTTTAGGGGGGGGTGAGCAGTTCTTC.

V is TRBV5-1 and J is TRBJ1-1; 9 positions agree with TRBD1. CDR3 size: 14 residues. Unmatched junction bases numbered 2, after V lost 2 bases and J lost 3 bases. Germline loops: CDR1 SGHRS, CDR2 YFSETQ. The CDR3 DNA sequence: TGCGCCAGCAGCTTACAGGGGGCCTACACTGAAGCTTTCTTT. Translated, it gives CASSLQGAYTEAFF.